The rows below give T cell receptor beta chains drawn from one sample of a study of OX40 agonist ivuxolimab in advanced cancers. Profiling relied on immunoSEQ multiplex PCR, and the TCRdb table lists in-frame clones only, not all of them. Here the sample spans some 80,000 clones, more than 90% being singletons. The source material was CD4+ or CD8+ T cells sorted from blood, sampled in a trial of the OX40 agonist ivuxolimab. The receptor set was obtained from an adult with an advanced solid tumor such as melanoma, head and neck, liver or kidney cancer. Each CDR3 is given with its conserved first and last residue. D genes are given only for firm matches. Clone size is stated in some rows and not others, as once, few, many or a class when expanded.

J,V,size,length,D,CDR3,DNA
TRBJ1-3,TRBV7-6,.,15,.,CASSPGSPSGNTIYF,TGTGCCAGCAGCCCGGGGAGCCCCTCTGGAAACACCATATATTTT
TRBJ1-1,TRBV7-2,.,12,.,CASSQSNTEAFF,TGTGCCAGCAGCCAGTCGAACACTGAAGCTTTCTTT
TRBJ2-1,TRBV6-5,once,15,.,CASRFGGSSYNEQFF,TGTGCCAGCAGGTTCGGCGGTAGCTCCTACAATGAGCAGTTCTTC
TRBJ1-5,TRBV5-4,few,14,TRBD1,CASSSDRENQPQHF,TGTGCCAGCAGCTCCGACAGGGAGAATCAGCCCCAGCATTTT
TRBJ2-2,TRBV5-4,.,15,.,CASSFSNSNTGELFF,TGTGCCAGCAGCTTTTCAAATTCGAACACCGGGGAGCTGTTTTTT
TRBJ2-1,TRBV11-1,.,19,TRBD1,CASSPGRQGAVSSYNEQFF,TGTGCCAGCAGCCCAGGTCGGCAGGGGGCCGTCAGCTCCTACAATGAGCAGTTCTTC
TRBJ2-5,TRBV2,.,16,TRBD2,CASRGGLARLIGTQYF,TGTGCCAGCAGGGGAGGACTAGCGCGGTTGATCGGGACCCAGTACTTC
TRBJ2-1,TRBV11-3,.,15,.,CASSSTGRGANEQFF,TGTGCCAGCAGCTCTACAGGACGAGGGGCTAATGAGCAGTTCTTC
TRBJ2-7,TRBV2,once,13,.,CATTNQPSTREYF,TGTGCCACCACCAATCAGCCTTCTACGAGGGAGTACTTC
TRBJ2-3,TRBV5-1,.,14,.,CASSLGGTTDTQYF,TGCGCCAGCAGCCTAGGAGGTACCACAGATACGCAGTATTTT
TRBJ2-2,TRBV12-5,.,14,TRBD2,CASGFSGRTGELFF,TGTGCTAGTGGTTTTAGCGGGAGGACCGGGGAGCTGTTTTTT
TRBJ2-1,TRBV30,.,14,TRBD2,CAWKGGRTYNEQFF,TGTGCCTGGAAGGGAGGGAGGACCTACAATGAGCAGTTCTTC
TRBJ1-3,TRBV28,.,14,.,CASSSQLRSNTIYF,TGTGCCAGCAGCTCCCAACTCCGGAGTAACACCATATATTTT
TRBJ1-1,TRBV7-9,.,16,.,CASSLAGVLRNTEAFF,TGTGCCAGCAGCTTGGCAGGTGTATTGAGGAACACTGAAGCTTTCTTT
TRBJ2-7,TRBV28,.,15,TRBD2,CASSPGGAGAYEQYF,TGTGCCAGCAGCCCCGGCGGAGCGGGAGCCTACGAGCAGTACTTC
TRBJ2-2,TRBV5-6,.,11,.,CASSSSGELFF,TGTGCCAGCAGTTCTAGCGGGGAGCTGTTTTTT
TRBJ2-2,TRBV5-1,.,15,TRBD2,CASSPTSGNTGELFF,TGCGCCAGCAGTCCGACTAGCGGGAACACCGGGGAGCTGTTTTTT
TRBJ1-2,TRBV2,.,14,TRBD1,CASRSRDRVYGYTF,TGTGCCAGCAGATCCCGGGACAGGGTTTATGGCTACACCTTC
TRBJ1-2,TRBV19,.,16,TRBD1,CASRPKYGTETLGYTF,TGTGCCAGTAGGCCGAAGTACGGGACAGAGACTCTTGGCTACACCTTC
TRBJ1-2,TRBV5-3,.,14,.,CASSLAQQVSGYTF,TGTGCCAGCAGCTTAGCCCAGCAGGTTTCCGGCTACACCTTC
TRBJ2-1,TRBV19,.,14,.,CASSRLSSYNEQFF,TGTGCCAGTAGCAGGTTGAGCTCCTACAATGAGCAGTTCTTC
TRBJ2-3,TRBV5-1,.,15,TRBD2,CASSFGLGVTDTQYF,TGCGCCAGCAGCTTTGGACTAGGGGTAACAGATACGCAGTATTTT
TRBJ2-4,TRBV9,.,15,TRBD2,CASSVGLAGTDIQYF,TGTGCCAGCAGCGTAGGACTAGCGGGAACTGACATTCAGTACTTC
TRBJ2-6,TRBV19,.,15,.,CASSIGIPGANVLTF,TGTGCCAGTAGTATAGGGATACCCGGGGCCAACGTCCTGACTTTC
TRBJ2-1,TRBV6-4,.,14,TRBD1,CASSVTGGPGEQFF,TGTGCCAGCAGTGTTACAGGGGGACCAGGTGAGCAGTTCTTC
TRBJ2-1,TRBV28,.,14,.,CASSLRGGGFEQFF,TGTGCCAGCAGTTTAAGGGGCGGAGGTTTTGAGCAGTTCTTC
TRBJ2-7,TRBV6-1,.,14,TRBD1,CATRTGLITYEQYF,TGTGCCACCAGGACAGGGCTTATAACCTACGAGCAGTACTTC
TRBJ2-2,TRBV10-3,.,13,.,CAISREFTGELFF,TGTGCCATCAGTCGGGAGTTCACCGGGGAGCTGTTTTTT
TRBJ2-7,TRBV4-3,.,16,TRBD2,CASSQETSGRGAEQYF,TGCGCCAGCAGCCAGGAGACTAGCGGTCGAGGGGCCGAGCAGTACTTC
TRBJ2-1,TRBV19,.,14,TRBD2,CASSATSGINEQFF,TGTGCCAGTAGTGCGACTAGCGGGATCAATGAGCAGTTCTTC
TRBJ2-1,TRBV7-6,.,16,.,CASSMLTRSTYNEQFF,TGTGCCAGCAGCATGCTGACAAGGAGTACCTACAATGAGCAGTTCTTC
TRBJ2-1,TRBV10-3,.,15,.,CAISESVGLAKRQFF,TGTGCCATCAGTGAGTCGGTAGGGCTAGCTAAACGGCAGTTCTTC
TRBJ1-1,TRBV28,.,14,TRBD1,CASSSDLRQGGAFF,TGTGCCAGCAGTTCCGATCTCCGACAGGGCGGAGCTTTCTTT
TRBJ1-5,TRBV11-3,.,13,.,CASSLDRAQPQHF,TGTGCCAGCAGCTTAGATAGGGCTCAGCCCCAGCATTTT
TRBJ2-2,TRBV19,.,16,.,CASSIDAGARTGELFF,TGTGCCAGTAGTATAGACGCGGGGGCGCGTACCGGGGAGCTGTTTTTT
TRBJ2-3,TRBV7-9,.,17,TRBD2,CASSSRGTSDNTDTQYF,TGTGCCAGCAGCTCCCGAGGGACTAGCGATAACACAGATACGCAGTATTTT
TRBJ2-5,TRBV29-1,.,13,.,CSVGGAGQETQYF,TGCAGCGTTGGTGGGGCCGGACAAGAGACCCAGTACTTC
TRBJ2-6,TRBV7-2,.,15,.,CASSPTVSGANVLTF,TGTGCCAGCAGCCCAACAGTCTCTGGGGCCAACGTCCTGACTTTC
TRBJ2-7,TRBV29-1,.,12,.,CSVGQGGGEQYF,TGCAGCGTTGGTCAGGGGGGAGGTGAGCAGTACTTC
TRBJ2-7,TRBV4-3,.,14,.,CASSQETGAYEQYF,TGCGCCAGCAGCCAAGAGACAGGAGCCTACGAGCAGTACTTC
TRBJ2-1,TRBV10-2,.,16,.,CASSEFGVSLNNEQFF,TGCGCCAGCAGTGAATTTGGGGTTTCACTCAACAATGAGCAGTTCTTC
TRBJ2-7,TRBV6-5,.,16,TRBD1,CASSFNDPGQGGKQYF,TGTGCCAGCAGTTTTAATGACCCGGGACAGGGAGGGAAGCAGTACTTC
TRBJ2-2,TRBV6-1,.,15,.,CASIPGTLNTGELFF,TGTGCCAGCATTCCCGGGACTTTAAACACCGGGGAGCTGTTTTTT
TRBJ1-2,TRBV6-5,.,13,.,CASRLDSAYGYTF,TGTGCCAGCAGATTGGACAGTGCCTATGGCTACACCTTC
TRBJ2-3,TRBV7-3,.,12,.,CASSLDTDTQYF,TGTGCCAGCAGCCTCGACACAGATACGCAGTATTTT
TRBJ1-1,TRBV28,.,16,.,CASTLYRGTPNTEAFF,TGTGCCAGCACCCTTTACCGGGGGACTCCGAACACTGAAGCTTTCTTT
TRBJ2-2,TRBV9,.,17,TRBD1,CASSGQGVGSATGELFF,TGTGCCAGCTCGGGACAGGGGGTTGGGTCGGCCACCGGGGAGCTGTTTTTT